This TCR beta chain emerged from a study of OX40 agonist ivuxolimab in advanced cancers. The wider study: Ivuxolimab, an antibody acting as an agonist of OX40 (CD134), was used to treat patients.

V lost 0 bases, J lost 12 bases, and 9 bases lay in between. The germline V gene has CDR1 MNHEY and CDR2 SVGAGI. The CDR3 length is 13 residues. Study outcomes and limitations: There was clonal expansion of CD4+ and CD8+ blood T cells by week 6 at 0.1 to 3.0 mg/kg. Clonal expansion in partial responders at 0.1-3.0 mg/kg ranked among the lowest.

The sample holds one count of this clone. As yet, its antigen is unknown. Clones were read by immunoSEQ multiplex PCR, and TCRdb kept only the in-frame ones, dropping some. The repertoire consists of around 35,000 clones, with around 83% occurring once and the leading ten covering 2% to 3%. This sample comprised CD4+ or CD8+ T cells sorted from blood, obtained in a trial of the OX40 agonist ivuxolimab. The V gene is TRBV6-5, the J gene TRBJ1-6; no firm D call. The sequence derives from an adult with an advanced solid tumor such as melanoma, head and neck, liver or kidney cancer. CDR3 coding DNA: TGTGCCAGCAGTTACTCGCAGGAGCTACCCCTCCACTTT. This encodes CASSYSQELPLHF.